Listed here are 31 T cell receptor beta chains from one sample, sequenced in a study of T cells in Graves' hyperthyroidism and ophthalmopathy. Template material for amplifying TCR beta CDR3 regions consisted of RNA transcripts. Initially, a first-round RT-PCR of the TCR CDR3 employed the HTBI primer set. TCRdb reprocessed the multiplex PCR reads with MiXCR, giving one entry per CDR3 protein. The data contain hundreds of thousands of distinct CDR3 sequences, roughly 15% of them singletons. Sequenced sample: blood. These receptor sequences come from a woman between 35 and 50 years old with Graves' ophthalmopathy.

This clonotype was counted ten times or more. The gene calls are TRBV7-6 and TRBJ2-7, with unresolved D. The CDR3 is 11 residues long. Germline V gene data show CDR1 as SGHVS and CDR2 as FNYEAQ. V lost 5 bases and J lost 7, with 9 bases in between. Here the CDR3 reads CASSQSGEQYF. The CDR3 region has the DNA TGTGCCAGCAGCCAGTCTGGAGAGCAGTACTTC.

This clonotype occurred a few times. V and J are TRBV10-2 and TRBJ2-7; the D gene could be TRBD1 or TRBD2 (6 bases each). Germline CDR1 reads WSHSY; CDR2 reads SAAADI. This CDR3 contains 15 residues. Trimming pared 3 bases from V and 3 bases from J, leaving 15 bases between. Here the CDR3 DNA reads TGCGCCAGCAGTGAAGGGGGGAAAAAGGACTACGAGCAGTACTTC. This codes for CASSEGGKKDYEQYF.

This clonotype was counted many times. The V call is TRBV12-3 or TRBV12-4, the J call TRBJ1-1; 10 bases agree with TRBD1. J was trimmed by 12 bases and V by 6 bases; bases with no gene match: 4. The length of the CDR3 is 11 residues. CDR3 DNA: TGTGCCAGCAGGATGGGACAGGGGACTTTCTTT. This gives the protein CASRMGQGTFF.

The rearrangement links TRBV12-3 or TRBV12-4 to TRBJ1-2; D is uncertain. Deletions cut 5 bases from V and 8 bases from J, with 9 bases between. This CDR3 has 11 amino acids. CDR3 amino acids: CASSPGIGYTF. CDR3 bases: TGTGCCAGCAGTCCCGGGATAGGCTACACCTTC.

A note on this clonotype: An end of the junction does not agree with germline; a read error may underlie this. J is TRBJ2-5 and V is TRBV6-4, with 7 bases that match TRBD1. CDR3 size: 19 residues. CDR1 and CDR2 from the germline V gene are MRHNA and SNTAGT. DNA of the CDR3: TGTGCCAGCAGCGACTTTATCCCCACCCGCTACAGGGGAAGAGAGACCCAGTACTTC. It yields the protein CASSDFIPTRYRGRETQYF.

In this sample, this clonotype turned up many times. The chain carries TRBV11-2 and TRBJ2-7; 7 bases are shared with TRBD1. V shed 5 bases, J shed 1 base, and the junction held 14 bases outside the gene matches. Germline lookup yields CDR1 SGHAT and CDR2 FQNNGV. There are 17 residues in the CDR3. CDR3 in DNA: TGTGCCAGCAGCACAAGACGGACAGGAATCATTTCCTACGAGCAGTACTTC. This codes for CASSTRRTGIISYEQYF.

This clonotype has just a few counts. The CDR3, as DNA: TGTGCCAGTAGTCTACAGGGAGGAGGCGGGGAGCTGTTTTTT. This translates into CASSLQGGGGELFF. The chain has TRBV19 and TRBJ2-2; TRBD1 or TRBD2 may be the D gene (6 bases each). Trimming took 5 bases from V and 7 from J, leaving 14 bases between them. The CDR3 has 14 amino acids. Germline CDR1 reads LNHDA; CDR2 reads SQIVND (reference sequence).

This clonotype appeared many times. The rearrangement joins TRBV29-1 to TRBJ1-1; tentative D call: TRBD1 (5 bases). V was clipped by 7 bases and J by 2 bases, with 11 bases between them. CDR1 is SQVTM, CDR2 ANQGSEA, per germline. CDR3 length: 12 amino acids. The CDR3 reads CSGRTRNTEAFF. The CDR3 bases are TGCAGCGGTCGGACAAGAAACACTGAAGCTTTCTTT.

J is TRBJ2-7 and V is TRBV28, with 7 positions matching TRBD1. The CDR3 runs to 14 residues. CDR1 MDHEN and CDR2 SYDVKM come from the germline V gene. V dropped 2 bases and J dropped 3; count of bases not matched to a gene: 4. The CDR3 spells CASSLQGVIYEQYF. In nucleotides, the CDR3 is TGTGCCAGCAGTTTACAGGGGGTTATCTACGAGCAGTACTTC. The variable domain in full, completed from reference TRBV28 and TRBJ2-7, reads DVKVTQSSRYLVKRTGEKVFLECVQDMDHENMFWYRQDPGLGLRLIYFSYDVKMKEKGDIPEGYSVSREKKERFSLILESASTNQTSMYLCASSLQGVIYEQYFGPGTRLTVT.

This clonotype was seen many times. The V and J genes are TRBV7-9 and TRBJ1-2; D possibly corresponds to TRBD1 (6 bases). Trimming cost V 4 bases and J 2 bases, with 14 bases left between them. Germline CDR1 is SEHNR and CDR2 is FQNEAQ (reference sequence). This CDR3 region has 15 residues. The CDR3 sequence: CASSSSGTTNYGYTF. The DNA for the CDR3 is TGTGCCAGCAGCTCGTCCGGGACAACCAACTATGGCTACACCTTC.

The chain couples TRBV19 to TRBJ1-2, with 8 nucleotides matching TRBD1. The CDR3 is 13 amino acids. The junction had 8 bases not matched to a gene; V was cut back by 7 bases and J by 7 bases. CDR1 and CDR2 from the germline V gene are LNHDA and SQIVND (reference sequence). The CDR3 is CASTGQGAPGYTF. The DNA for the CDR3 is TGTGCCAGTACCGGGCAGGGGGCGCCTGGCTACACCTTC.

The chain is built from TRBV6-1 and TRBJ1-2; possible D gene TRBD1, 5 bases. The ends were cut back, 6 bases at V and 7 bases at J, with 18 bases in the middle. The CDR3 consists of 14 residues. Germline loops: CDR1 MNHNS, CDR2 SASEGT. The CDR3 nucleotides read TGTGCCAGCAGCGAGGGGCAGGGCGGACTTGGCTACACCTTC. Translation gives CASSEGQGGLGYTF.

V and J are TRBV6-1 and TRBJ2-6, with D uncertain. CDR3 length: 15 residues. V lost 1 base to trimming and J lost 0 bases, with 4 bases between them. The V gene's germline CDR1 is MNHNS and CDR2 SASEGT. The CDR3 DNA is TGTGCCAGCAGTGAAGACAGCTCTGGGGCCAACGTCCTGACTTTC. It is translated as CASSEDSSGANVLTF.

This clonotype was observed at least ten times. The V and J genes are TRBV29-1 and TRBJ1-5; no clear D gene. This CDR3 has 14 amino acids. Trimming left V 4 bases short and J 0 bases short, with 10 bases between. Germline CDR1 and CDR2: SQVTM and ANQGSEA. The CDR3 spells CSVGGRDSNQPQHF. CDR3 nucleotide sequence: TGCAGCGTTGGTGGACGGGATAGCAATCAGCCCCAGCATTTT.

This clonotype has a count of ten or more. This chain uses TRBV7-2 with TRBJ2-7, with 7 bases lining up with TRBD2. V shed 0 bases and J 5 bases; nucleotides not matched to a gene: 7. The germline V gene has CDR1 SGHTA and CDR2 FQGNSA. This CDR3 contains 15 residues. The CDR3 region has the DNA TGTGCCAGCAGCTTAGCGGGAGGGCCTAGCGACGAGCAGTACTTC. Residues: CASSLAGGPSDEQYF.

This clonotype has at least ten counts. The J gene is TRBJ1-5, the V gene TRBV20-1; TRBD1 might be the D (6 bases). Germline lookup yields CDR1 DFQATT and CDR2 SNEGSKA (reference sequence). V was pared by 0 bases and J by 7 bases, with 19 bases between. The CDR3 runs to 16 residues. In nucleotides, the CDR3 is TGCAGTGCTAGAGATAAGACGGCAGGGGCAAGACAGCCCCAGCATTTT. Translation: CSARDKTAGARQPQHF.

CDR3 DNA: TGTGCCAGCAGCCAAGAGCGGAGTCAGGGTAATAGCAATCAGCCCCAGCATTTT. Translating it yields CASSQERSQGNSNQPQHF. The rearrangement links TRBV4-2 to TRBJ1-5; possibly TRBD1 for D (5 bases). V lost 0 bases to trimming and J lost 0 bases, with 15 bases between them. The CDR3 consists of 18 residues. Per germline, CDR1 LGHNA and CDR2 YNFKEQ.

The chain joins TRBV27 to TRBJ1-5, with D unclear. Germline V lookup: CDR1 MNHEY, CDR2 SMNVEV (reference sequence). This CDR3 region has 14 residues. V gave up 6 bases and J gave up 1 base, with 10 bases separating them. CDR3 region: CASRGSLSNQPQHF. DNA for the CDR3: TGTGCCAGCAGGGGGTCCCTGAGCAATCAGCCCCAGCATTTT.

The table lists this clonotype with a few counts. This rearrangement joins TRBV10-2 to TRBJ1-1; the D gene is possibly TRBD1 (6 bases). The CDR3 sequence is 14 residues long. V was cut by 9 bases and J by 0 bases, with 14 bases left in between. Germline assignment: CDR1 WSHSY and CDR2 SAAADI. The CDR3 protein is CASATGLMNTEAFF. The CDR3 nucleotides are TGCGCCAGTGCTACAGGGTTAATGAACACTGAAGCTTTCTTT.

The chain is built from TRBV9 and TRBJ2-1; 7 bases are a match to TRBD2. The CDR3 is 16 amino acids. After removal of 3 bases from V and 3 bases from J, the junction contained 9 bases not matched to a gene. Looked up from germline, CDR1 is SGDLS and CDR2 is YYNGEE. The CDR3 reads CASSATSASFYNEQFF. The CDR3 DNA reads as TGTGCCAGCAGCGCCACTAGCGCCTCTTTCTACAATGAGCAGTTCTTC.

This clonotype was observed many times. The CDR3, as DNA: TGTGCCAGCAGTTACTCATCCGGGACCCGTTACGAGCAGTACTTC. It specifies CASSYSSGTRYEQYF. The rearrangement links TRBV6-5 to TRBJ2-7; possibly TRBD1 or TRBD2 for D (5 bases each). Germline CDR1 is MNHEY and CDR2 is SVGAGI. The CDR3 is made up of 15 amino acids. The V end was cut by 0 bases, the J end by 4 bases, with 13 bases between.

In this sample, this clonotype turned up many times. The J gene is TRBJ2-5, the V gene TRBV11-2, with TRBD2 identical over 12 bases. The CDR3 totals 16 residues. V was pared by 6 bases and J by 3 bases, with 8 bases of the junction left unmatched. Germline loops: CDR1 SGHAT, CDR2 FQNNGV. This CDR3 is CASRESSGRAEETQYF. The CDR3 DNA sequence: TGTGCCAGCAGAGAATCTAGCGGGAGGGCCGAAGAGACCCAGTACTTC.

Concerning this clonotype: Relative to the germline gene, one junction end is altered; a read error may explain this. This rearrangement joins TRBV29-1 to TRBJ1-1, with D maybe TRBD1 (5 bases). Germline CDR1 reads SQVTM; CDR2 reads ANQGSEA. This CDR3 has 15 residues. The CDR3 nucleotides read TGCAGCGTTGAAGTTGGGGGGTTGGAGAACACTGAAGCTCTCTTT. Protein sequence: CSVEVGGLENTEALF.

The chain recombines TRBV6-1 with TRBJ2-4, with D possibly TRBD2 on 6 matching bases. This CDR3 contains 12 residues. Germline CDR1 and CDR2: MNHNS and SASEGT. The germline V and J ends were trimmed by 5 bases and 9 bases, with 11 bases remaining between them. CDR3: CASSWMEGIQYF. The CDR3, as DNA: TGTGCCAGCAGTTGGATGGAGGGCATTCAGTACTTC.

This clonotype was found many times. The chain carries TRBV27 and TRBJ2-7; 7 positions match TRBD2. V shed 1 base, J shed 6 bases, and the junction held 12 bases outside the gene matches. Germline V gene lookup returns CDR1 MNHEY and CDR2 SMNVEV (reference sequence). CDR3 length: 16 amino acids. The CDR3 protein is CASSLYTPGRGSEQYF. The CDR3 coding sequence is TGTGCCAGCAGTTTATATACCCCAGGGAGGGGCTCCGAGCAGTACTTC.

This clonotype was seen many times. CDR3 loop: CATSNGQGQYF. Here the CDR3 DNA reads TGTGCCACCAGCAACGGTCAGGGCCAGTACTTC. The V call is TRBV15, the J call TRBJ2-5, with D maybe TRBD1 (5 bases). The CDR3 is made up of 11 amino acids. CDR1 and CDR2 (germline): LNHNV, YYDKDF (reference sequence). Trimming pared 4 bases from V and 10 bases from J, leaving 10 bases between.

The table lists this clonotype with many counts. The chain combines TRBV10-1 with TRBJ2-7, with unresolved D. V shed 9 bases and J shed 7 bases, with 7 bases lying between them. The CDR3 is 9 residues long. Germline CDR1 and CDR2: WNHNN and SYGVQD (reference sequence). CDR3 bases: TGCGCCAGGTATGGTGAGCAGTACTTC. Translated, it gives CARYGEQYF.

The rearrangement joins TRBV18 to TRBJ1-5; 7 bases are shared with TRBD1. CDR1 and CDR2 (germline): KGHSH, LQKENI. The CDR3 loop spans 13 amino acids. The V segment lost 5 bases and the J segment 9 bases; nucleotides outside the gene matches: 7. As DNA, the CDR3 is TGTGCCAGCTCATCAGGGGGGCAGTCGCCCCAGCATTTT. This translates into CASSSGGQSPQHF.

This CDR3 is CAWSEQPNQPQHF. CDR3 nucleotide sequence: TGTGCCTGGAGTGAACAGCCAAATCAGCCCCAGCATTTT. V gene TRBV30 combines with J gene TRBJ1-5; no clear D. This CDR3 region has 13 residues. V gave up 1 base and J gave up 4 bases, with 8 bases separating them. The V gene's germline CDR1 is GTSNPN and CDR2 SVGIG (reference sequence). The variable domain in full, completed from reference TRBV30 and TRBJ1-5, reads SQTIHQWPATLVQPVGSPLSLECTVEGTSNPNLYWYRQAAGRGLQLLFYSVGIGQISSEVPQNLSASRPQDRQFILSSKKLLLSDSGFYLCAWSEQPNQPQHFGDGTRLSIL.

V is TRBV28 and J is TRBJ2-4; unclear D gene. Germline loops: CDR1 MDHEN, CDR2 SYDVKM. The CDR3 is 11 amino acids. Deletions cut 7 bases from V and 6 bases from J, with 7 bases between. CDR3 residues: CASIKGNIQYF. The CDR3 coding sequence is TGTGCCAGCATCAAGGGAAACATTCAGTACTTC.

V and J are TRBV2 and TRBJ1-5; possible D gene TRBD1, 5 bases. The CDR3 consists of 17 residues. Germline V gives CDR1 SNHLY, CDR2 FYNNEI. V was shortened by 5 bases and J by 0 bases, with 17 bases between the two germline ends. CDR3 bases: TGTGCCAGCAGTCCCCCCGCCAGGGTTGCTAGCAATCAGCCCCAGCATTTT. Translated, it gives CASSPPARVASNQPQHF.